This is a list of T cell receptor beta chains from one sample in a study of T cells in Graves' hyperthyroidism and ophthalmopathy. TCRdb re-called the multiplex PCR reads with MiXCR, one entry per CDR3 protein. The sample consists of more than 600,000 distinct CDR3 sequences, around 17% of them appearing once. The sample comprised blood. Every receptor here comes from a man younger than 35 with Graves' hyperthyroidism. Each CDR3 is given with its conserved first and last residue. A D gene is named only where the DNA matches it firmly. Clone sizes are given selectively: once, few, many, or a class where the clone is expanded.

V: TRBV20-1
J: TRBJ1-2
D: TRBD1
size: many
length: 15
CDR3: CSARPLAQGAYGYTF
DNA: TGCAGTGCTAGACCCCTTGCGCAGGGGGCTTATGGCTACACCTTC

V: TRBV5-1
J: TRBJ2-6
D: -
size: many
length: 14
CDR3: CASGVGTGANVLTF
DNA: TGCGCCAGCGGGGTGGGTACTGGGGCCAACGTCCTGACTTTC

V: TRBV15
J: TRBJ2-2
D: TRBD1
size: -
length: 15
CDR3: CATSRWTGNTGELFF
DNA: TGTGCCACCAGCAGATGGACAGGGAACACCGGGGAGCTGTTTTTT

V: TRBV29-1
J: TRBJ2-7
D: TRBD1
size: few
length: 14
CDR3: CSVTFQGASYEQYF
DNA: TGCAGCGTGACATTCCAGGGGGCTTCCTACGAGCAGTACTTC

V: TRBV28
J: TRBJ2-7
D: TRBD1
size: many
length: 18
CDR3: CASSSYWGGQGWSYEQYF
DNA: TGTGCCAGCAGTTCCTACTGGGGGGGACAGGGTTGGTCCTACGAGCAGTACTTC

V: TRBV18
J: TRBJ2-7
D: -
size: few
length: 15
CDR3: CASSDSERAYYEQYF
DNA: TGTGCCAGCTCCGACTCGGAGCGGGCTTACTACGAGCAGTACTTC

V: TRBV7-8
J: TRBJ2-5
D: TRBD2
size: few
length: 18
CDR3: CASRLTRTSGSSQETQYF
DNA: TGTGCCAGCAGGTTAACTCGGACTAGCGGGAGCAGCCAAGAGACCCAGTACTTC

V: TRBV5-4
J: TRBJ1-1
D: -
size: few
length: 13
CDR3: CASSLSYGGEAFF
DNA: TGTGCCAGCAGCTTGAGTTACGGCGGTGAAGCTTTCTTT

V: TRBV4-2
J: TRBJ1-2
D: -
size: few
length: 13
CDR3: CASSQGSFYGYTF
DNA: TGTGCCAGCAGCCAAGGCAGCTTCTATGGCTACACCTTC

V: TRBV27
J: TRBJ1-5
D: -
size: many
length: 13
CDR3: CASSLDEAQPQHF
DNA: TGTGCCAGCAGTTTGGACGAGGCTCAGCCCCAGCATTTT

V: TRBV2
J: TRBJ1-1
D: -
size: -
length: 12
CDR3: CASRQPPTEAFF
DNA: TGTGCCAGTCGACAGCCCCCCACTGAAGCTTTCTTT

V: TRBV28
J: TRBJ2-2
D: -
size: many
length: 17
CDR3: CASEQTVNRGGTGELFF
DNA: TGTGCCAGCGAGCAGACTGTTAACAGGGGAGGGACCGGGGAGCTGTTTTTT

V: TRBV19
J: TRBJ1-5
D: TRBD1
size: -
length: 15
CDR3: CASSMTGGEDQPQHF
DNA: TGTGCCAGTAGTATGACAGGGGGGGAGGACCAGCCCCAGCATTTT

V: TRBV7-8
J: TRBJ2-2
D: -
size: -
length: 14
CDR3: CASSLVDTAGELFF
DNA: TGTGCCAGCAGCTTGGTTGACACCGCCGGGGAGCTGTTTTTT

V: TRBV25-1
J: TRBJ2-7
D: TRBD1
size: many
length: 13
CDR3: CASSGYRGPEQYF
DNA: TGTGCCAGCAGTGGATACAGGGGTCCCGAGCAGTACTTC